A single sample is the source of the 10 T cell receptor beta chains below, sequenced in a study of radiotherapy plus CTLA-4 blockade in lung cancer. The assay was immunoSEQ multiplex PCR, and TCRdb's table has in-frame clones only and misses some. Of some 90,000 clones in the sample, around 86% are singletons; the top ten hold around 0.76%. The specimen was peripheral blood, collected from a patient treated with radiotherapy plus ipilimumab. These receptors were taken from a human donor with non-small cell lung cancer who had stable disease on radiotherapy plus ipilimumab.

This rearrangement joins TRBV18 to TRBJ1-1; perhaps TRBD1 as D (5 bases). Germline V lookup: CDR1 KGHSH, CDR2 LQKENI. V was pared by 3 bases and J by 0 bases, with 11 bases between. This CDR3 region has 15 residues. The CDR3 here is CASSPSLGVNTEAFF. The CDR3 DNA is TGTGCCAGCTCACCTTCACTAGGGGTGAACACTGAAGCTTTCTTT.

This clone has only one observation. The DNA for the CDR3 is TGTGCCAGCTCACCCACCGGGACAGGGATCACTGAAGCTTTCTTT. This sequence encodes CASSPTGTGITEAFF. This chain links TRBV18 with TRBJ1-1; 9 positions agree with TRBD1. Germline CDR1 and CDR2: KGHSH and LQKENI. Unmatched junction bases numbered 6, after V lost 3 bases and J lost 4 bases. The CDR3 is made up of 15 amino acids.

This chain links TRBV11-2 with TRBJ2-7, with 8 nucleotides matching TRBD1. V lost 5 bases and J lost 5; bases outside the gene matches: 5. The length of the CDR3 is 13 residues. From germline, CDR1 is SGHAT and CDR2 FQNNGV. CDR3 amino acids: CASSQDRVHEQYF. In DNA form, the CDR3 reads TGTGCCAGCAGCCAGGACAGGGTACACGAGCAGTACTTC. Using reference TRBV11-2 and TRBJ2-7 for the parts outside the CDR3, the full variable domain is EAGVAQSPRYKIIEKRQSVAFWCNPISGHATLYWYQQILGQGPKLLIQFQNNGVVDDSQLPKDRFSAERLKGVDSTLKIQPAKLEDSAVYLCASSQDRVHEQYFGPGTRLTVT.

This rearrangement joins TRBV20-1 to TRBJ2-7, with D possibly matching TRBD1 (5 bases). CDR3 length: 11 residues. The germline V gene encodes CDR1 DFQATT and CDR2 SNEGSKA (reference sequence). The CDR3: CRYRPHYEQYF. The CDR3 DNA follows: TGCAGATACAGGCCCCACTACGAGCAGTACTTC.

The V gene is TRBV27, the J gene TRBJ1-2; the D is unclear. Germline CDR1 MNHEY, CDR2 SMNVEV (reference sequence). The CDR3 has 16 amino acids. The ends were cut back, 4 bases at V and 5 bases at J, with 20 bases in the middle. The CDR3 reads CASSSALGGGLYGYTF. As DNA, the CDR3 is TGTGCCAGCAGTTCAGCCCTAGGCGGAGGACTATATGGCTACACCTTC.

The genes are TRBV7-9 and TRBJ1-6; D is ambiguous. The CDR3 runs to 15 residues. V lost 5 bases to trimming and J lost 4 bases, with 12 bases between them. CDR1 SEHNR and CDR2 FQNEAQ come from the germline V gene (reference sequence). The CDR3 protein is CASSPPGAYNSPLHF. DNA of the CDR3: TGTGCCAGCAGCCCCCCGGGAGCTTATAATTCACCCCTCCACTTT. Based on the CDR3 plus reference TRBV7-9 and TRBJ1-6, the full variable domain is DTGVSQNPRHKITKRGQNVTFRCDPISEHNRLYWYRQTLGQGPEFLTYFQNEAQLEKSRLLSDRFSAERPKGSFSTLEIQRTEQGDSAMYLCASSPPGAYNSPLHFGNGTRLTVT.

In its sample, this clone was seen a few times. The chain combines TRBV19 with TRBJ2-3, with TRBD1 identical over 8 bases. Trimming removed 2 bases from V and 6 bases from J; junction bases left unmatched: 7. The CDR3 sequence is 15 residues long. Germline V lookup: CDR1 LNHDA, CDR2 SQIVND (reference sequence). CDR3 amino acids: CASSILAGGRDTQYF. The CDR3, as DNA: TGTGCCAGTAGTATACTGGCAGGGGGCAGGGATACGCAGTATTTT.

The chain carries TRBV5-6 and TRBJ2-1; tentative D call: TRBD2 (6 bases). The CDR3 is 16 amino acids. Germline CDR1 is SGHDT and CDR2 is YYEEEE. V shed 4 bases and J shed 5 bases, with 19 bases lying between them. CDR3 sequence: CASSPGVAGPNNEQFF. In DNA form, the CDR3 reads TGTGCCAGCAGCCCGGGAGTAGCAGGGCCGAACAATGAGCAGTTCTTC.

The chain has TRBV9 and TRBJ2-1; 7 nucleotides match TRBD1. In germline, CDR1 is SGDLS, CDR2 YYNGEE. V was clipped by 0 bases and J by 2 bases; unmatched bases: 8. The CDR3 covers 17 residues. The DNA for the CDR3 is TGTGCCAGCAGCGTAGAGCTAAGGGACAGAACCTACAATGAGCAGTTCTTC. Amino acids: CASSVELRDRTYNEQFF. Complete variable domain (other parts from reference TRBV9 and TRBJ2-1): DSGVTQTPKHLITATGQRVTLRCSPRSGDLSVYWYQQSLDQGLQFLIQYYNGEERAKGNILERFSAQQFPDLHSELNLSSLELGDSALYFCASSVELRDRTYNEQFFGPGTRLTVL.

The V and J genes are TRBV5-4 and TRBJ2-5; 13 nucleotides line up with TRBD2. The CDR3 has 15 amino acids. The V segment lost 0 bases and the J segment 4 bases; nucleotides outside the gene matches: 0. CDR1 SGHNT and CDR2 YYREEE come from the germline V gene (reference sequence). The CDR3 is CASSLGLAGGETQYF. Written as DNA, the CDR3 is TGTGCCAGCAGCTTGGGACTAGCGGGGGGAGAGACCCAGTACTTC.